A selection of T cell receptor beta chains follows, all from one sample in a study of cytomegalovirus exposure and HLA in healthy donors. The repertoire was sequenced with immunoSEQ multiplex PCR; TCRdb's copy has only in-frame clones and lacks some. This table holds about 170,000 clones, around 87% found once. The sequencing sample was made of PBMCs. The receptors here all came from a woman in her 30s in good health and CMV-seronegative. CDR3s include the opening cysteine and the closing phenylalanine or tryptophan. The order of the fields is D gene, J gene, clone size, V gene, CDR3 protein, CDR3 DNA. A D gene is named only where the DNA matches it firmly. Size is stated for part of the rows, as once, few or many counts, or as a class when the clone is expanded.

D gene: TRBD1; J gene: TRBJ1-1; clone size: NA; V gene: TRBV9; CDR3 protein: CASSVSPGTGSPFNTEAFF; CDR3 DNA: TGTGCCAGCAGCGTATCACCGGGGACAGGGTCCCCCTTCAACACTGAAGCTTTCTTT
D gene: TRBD1; J gene: TRBJ1-2; clone size: NA; V gene: TRBV4-1; CDR3 protein: CASSQDPGQGYGYTF; CDR3 DNA: TGCGCCAGCAGCCAGGATCCGGGACAGGGCTATGGCTACACCTTC
D gene: NA; J gene: TRBJ2-2; clone size: NA; V gene: TRBV19; CDR3 protein: CASSLLPNTGELFF; CDR3 DNA: TGTGCCAGTAGTCTACTGCCGAACACCGGGGAGCTGTTTTTT
D gene: TRBD2; J gene: TRBJ2-7; clone size: NA; V gene: TRBV7-9; CDR3 protein: CASQSGGTYEQYF; CDR3 DNA: TGTGCCAGCCAATCGGGGGGGACCTACGAGCAGTACTTC
D gene: TRBD1; J gene: TRBJ1-2; clone size: once; V gene: TRBV7-9; CDR3 protein: CASSQLPDRGLYGYTF; CDR3 DNA: TGTGCCAGCAGCCAACTACCCGACAGGGGGTTATATGGCTACACCTTC
D gene: NA; J gene: TRBJ1-5; clone size: few; V gene: TRBV21-1; CDR3 protein: CASSTYGTPCSNQPQHF; CDR3 DNA: TGTGCCAGCAGCACTTACGGGACACCCTGTAGCAATCAGCCCCAGCATTTT
D gene: TRBD1; J gene: TRBJ1-6; clone size: NA; V gene: TRBV5-1; CDR3 protein: CASSLGGTGVSPLHF; CDR3 DNA: TGCGCCAGCAGCTTGGGTGGGACAGGGGTCTCACCCCTCCACTTT
D gene: TRBD1; J gene: TRBJ1-2; clone size: NA; V gene: TRBV11-2; CDR3 protein: CASSFGTGAGYTF; CDR3 DNA: TGTGCCAGCAGCTTCGGGACAGGGGCGGGCTACACCTTC
D gene: TRBD1; J gene: TRBJ1-6; clone size: NA; V gene: TRBV7-9; CDR3 protein: CASSQTGGDSPLHF; CDR3 DNA: TGTGCCAGCAGCCAGACAGGGGGTGATTCACCCCTCCACTTT
D gene: NA; J gene: TRBJ1-6; clone size: NA; V gene: TRBV9; CDR3 protein: CASSVSPEGVLWSPLHF; CDR3 DNA: TGTGCCAGCAGCGTATCTCCTGAGGGGGTTCTTTGGTCACCCCTCCACTTT
D gene: NA; J gene: TRBJ2-1; clone size: NA; V gene: TRBV11-2; CDR3 protein: CASSLLYNEQFF; CDR3 DNA: TGTGCCAGCAGCTTACTATACAATGAGCAGTTCTTC
D gene: NA; J gene: TRBJ2-2; clone size: few; V gene: TRBV6-1; CDR3 protein: CASSKTAANTGELFF; CDR3 DNA: TGTGCCAGCAGTAAGACTGCCGCGAACACCGGGGAGCTGTTTTTT